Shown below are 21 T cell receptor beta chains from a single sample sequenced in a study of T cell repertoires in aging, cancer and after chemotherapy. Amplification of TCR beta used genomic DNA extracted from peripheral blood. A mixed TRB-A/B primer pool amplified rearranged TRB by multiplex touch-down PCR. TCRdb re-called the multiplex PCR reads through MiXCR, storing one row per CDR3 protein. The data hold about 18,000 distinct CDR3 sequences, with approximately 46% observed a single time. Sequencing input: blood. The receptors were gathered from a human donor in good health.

This chain's CDR3 is CASSLRKSGTGGLYEQYF. The CDR3 DNA sequence: TGTGCCAGTAGTCTCCGGAAGTCCGGGACAGGGGGTTTATACGAGCAGTACTTC. The chain carries TRBV19 and TRBJ2-7; TRBD1 matches at 11 bases. The CDR3 extends over 18 amino acids. With V trimmed by 5 bases and J by 4 bases, 16 bases remained unmatched. The germline V gene encodes CDR1 LNHDA and CDR2 SQIVND (reference sequence).

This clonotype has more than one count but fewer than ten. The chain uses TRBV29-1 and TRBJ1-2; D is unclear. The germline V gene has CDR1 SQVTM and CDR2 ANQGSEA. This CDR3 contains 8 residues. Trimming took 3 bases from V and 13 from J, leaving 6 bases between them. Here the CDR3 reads CSVEGRTF. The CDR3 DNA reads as TGCAGCGTTGAGGGCCGCACCTTC. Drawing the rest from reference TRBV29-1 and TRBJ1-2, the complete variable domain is SAVISQKPSRDICQRGTSLTIQCQVDSQVTMMFWYRQQPGQSLTLIATANQGSEATYESGFVIDKFPISRPNLTFSTLTVSNMSPEDSSIYLCSVEGRTFGSGTRLTVV.

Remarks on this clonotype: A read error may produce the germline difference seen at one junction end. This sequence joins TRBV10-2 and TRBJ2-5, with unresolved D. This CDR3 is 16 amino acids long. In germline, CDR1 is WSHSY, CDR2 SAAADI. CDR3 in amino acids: CASSLSGPKKPETQYF. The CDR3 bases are TGTGCCAGCAGCCTGTCCGGGCCAAAAAAGCCGGAGACCCAGTACTTC.

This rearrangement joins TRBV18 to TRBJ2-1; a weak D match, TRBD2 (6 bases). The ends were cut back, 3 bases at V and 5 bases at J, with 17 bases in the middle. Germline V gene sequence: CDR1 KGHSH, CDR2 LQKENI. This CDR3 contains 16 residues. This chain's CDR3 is CASSPEGGRVDNEQFF. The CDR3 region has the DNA TGTGCCAGCTCACCGGAGGGAGGAAGGGTGGACAATGAGCAGTTCTTC.

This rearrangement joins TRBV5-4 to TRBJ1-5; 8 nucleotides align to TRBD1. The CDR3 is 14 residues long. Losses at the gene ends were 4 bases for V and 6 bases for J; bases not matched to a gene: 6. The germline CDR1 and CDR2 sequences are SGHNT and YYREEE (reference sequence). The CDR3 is CASSRQGTGQPQHF. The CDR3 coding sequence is TGTGCCAGCAGCCGACAGGGGACCGGTCAGCCCCAGCATTTT.

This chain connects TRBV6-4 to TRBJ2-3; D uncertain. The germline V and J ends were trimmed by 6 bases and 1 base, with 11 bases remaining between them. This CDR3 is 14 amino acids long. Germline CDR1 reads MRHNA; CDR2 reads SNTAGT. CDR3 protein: CASSPESGTDTQYF. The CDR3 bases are TGTGCCAGCAGCCCCGAGAGTGGCACAGATACGCAGTATTTT.

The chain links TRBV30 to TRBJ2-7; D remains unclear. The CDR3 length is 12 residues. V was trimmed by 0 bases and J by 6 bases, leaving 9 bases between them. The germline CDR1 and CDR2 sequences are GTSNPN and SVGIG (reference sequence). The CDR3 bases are TGTGCCTGGAGTGTAAAAGGGATCGAGCAGTACTTC. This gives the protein CAWSVKGIEQYF.

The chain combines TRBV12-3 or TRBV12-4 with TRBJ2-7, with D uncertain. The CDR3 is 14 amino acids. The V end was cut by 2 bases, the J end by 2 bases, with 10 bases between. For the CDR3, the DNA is TGTGCCAGCAGTTTAAGTCGCCTTCCCTACGAGCAGTACTTC. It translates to CASSLSRLPYEQYF.

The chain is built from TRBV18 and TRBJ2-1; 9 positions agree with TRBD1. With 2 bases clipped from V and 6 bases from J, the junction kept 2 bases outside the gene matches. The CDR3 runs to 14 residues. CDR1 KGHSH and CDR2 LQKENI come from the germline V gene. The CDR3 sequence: CASSPSGQGNEQFF. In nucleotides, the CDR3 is TGTGCCAGCTCACCATCGGGACAGGGCAATGAGCAGTTCTTC.

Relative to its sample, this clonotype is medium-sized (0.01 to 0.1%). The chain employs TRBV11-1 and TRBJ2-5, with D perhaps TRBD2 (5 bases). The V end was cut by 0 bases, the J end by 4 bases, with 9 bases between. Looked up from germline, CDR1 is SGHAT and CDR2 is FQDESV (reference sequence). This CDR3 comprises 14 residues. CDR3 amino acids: CASSLAGVGETQYF. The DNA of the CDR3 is TGTGCCAGCAGCTTAGCGGGAGTAGGAGAGACCCAGTACTTC.

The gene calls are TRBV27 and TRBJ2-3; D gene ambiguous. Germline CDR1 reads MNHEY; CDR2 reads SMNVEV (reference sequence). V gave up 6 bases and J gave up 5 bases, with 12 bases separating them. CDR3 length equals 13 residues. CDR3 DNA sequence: TGTGCCAGCAGATATGGGAAGGGAGATACGCAGTATTTT. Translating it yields CASRYGKGDTQYF.

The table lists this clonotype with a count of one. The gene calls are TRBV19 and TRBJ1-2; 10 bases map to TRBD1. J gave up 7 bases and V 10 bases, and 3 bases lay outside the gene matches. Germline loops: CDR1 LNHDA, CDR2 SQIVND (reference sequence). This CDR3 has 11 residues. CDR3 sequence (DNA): TGTGCCACCTGGACAGGGGGTGGCTACACCTTC. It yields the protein CATWTGGGYTF.

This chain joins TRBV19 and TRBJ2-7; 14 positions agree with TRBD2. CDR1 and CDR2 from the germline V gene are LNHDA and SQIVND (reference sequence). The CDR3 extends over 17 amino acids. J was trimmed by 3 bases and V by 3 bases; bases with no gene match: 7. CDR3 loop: CASSMGGLAGDNYEQYF. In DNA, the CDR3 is TGTGCCAGTAGTATGGGGGGACTAGCGGGAGATAACTACGAGCAGTACTTC.

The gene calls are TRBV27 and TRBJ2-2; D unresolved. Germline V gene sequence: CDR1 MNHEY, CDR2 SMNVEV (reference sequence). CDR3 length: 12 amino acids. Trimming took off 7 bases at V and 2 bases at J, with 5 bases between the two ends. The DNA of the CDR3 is TGTGCCAGCAAGGAAAACACCGGGGAGCTGTTTTTT. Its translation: CASKENTGELFF.

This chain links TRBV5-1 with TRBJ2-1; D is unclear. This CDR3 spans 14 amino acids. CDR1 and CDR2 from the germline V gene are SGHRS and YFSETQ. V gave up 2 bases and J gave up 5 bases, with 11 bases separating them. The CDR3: CASSFSSANNEQFF. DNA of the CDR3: TGCGCCAGCAGCTTTTCCAGCGCCAACAATGAGCAGTTCTTC. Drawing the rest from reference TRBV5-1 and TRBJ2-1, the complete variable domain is KAGVTQTPRYLIKTRGQQVTLSCSPISGHRSVSWYQQTPGQGLQFLFEYFSETQRNKGNFPGRFSGRQFSNSRSEMNVSTLELGDSALYLCASSFSSANNEQFFGPGTRLTVL.

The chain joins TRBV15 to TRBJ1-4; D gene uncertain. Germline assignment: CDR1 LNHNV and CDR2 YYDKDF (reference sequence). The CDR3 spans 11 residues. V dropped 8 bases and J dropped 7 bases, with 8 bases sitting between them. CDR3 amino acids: CATGLSEKLFF. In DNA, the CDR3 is TGTGCCACCGGGCTGAGTGAAAAACTGTTTTTT.

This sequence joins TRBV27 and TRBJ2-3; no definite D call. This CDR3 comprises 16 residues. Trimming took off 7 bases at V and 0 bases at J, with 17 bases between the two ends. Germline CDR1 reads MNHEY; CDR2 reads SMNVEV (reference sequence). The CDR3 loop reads CASTSALTRSTDTQYF. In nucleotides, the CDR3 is TGTGCCAGCACATCCGCCCTTACCCGTAGCACAGATACGCAGTATTTT.

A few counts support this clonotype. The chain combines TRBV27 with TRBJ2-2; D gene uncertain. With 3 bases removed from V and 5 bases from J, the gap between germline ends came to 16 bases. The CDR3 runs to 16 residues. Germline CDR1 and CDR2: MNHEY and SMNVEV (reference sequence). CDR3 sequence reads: CASSFSPDRVTGELFF. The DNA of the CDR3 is TGTGCCAGCAGTTTCTCACCGGATAGGGTGACCGGGGAGCTGTTTTTT.

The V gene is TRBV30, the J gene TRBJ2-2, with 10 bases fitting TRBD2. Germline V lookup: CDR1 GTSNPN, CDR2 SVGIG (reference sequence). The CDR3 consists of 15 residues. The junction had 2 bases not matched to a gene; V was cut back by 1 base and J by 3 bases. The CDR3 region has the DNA TGTGCCTGGAGTGGCAGCGGGAGGGACACCGGGGAGCTGTTTTTT. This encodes CAWSGSGRDTGELFF.

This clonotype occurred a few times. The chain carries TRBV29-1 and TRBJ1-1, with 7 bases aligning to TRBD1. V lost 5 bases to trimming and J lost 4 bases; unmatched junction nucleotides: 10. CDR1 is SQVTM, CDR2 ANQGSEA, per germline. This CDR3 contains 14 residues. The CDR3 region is CSVYGDRASTEAFF. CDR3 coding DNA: TGCAGCGTTTACGGTGACAGGGCGAGCACTGAAGCTTTCTTT.

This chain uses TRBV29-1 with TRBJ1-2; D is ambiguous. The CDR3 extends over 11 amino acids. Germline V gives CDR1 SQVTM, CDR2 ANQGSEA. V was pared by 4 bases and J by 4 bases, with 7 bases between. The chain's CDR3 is CSVGYGYGYTF. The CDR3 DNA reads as TGCAGCGTTGGGTACGGCTATGGCTACACCTTC.